Listed here is a single TCR beta chain. What it binds is unknown. These data are taken from a study of cytomegalovirus exposure and HLA in healthy donors. CDR1 and CDR2 from the germline V gene are LNHDA and SQIVND (reference sequence). This CDR3 contains 16 residues. V was cut by 3 bases and J by 5 bases, with 17 bases left in between. PCR involved 60 Vbeta and 13 Jbeta primers. Some clones are missing from TCRdb's copy, which holds only in-frame ones; the method was immunoSEQ multiplex PCR. Among hundreds of thousands of clones, roughly 85% were seen once, and the ten largest hold around 1.7%. Study-wide results and limits: A missense variant in DCLRE1C was later tied to TCR beta V- and J-gene trimming.

Sequences were obtained from PBMCs. The receptor comes from a man aged 18 to 30 in good health and CMV-seronegative. The rearrangement uses TRBV19 and TRBJ1-5; D may be TRBD1 (6 bases). The CDR3, as DNA: TGTGCCAGTAGTATCGGGGGGCAGGGCAGCCATCAGCCCCAGCATTTT. Translated: CASSIGGQGSHQPQHF.